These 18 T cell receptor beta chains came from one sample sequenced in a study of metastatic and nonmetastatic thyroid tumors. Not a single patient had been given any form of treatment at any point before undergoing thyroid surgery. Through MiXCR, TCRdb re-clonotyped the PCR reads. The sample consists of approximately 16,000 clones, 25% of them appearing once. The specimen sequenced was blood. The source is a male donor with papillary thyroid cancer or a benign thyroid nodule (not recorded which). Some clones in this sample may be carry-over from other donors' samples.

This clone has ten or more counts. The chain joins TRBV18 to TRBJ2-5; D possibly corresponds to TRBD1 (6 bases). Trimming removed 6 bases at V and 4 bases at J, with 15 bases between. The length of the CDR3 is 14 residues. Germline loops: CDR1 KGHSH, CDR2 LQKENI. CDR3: CASSHSPGAETQYF. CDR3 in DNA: TGTGCCAGCTCCCATTCGCCAGGGGCAGAGACCCAGTACTTC.

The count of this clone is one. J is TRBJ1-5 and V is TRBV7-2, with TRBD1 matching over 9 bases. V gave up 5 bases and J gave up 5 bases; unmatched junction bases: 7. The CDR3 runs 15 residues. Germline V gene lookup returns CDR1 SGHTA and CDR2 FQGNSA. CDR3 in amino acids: CASSGQGSIHQPQHF. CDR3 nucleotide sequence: TGTGCCAGCAGCGGACAGGGGTCCATCCATCAGCCCCAGCATTTT.

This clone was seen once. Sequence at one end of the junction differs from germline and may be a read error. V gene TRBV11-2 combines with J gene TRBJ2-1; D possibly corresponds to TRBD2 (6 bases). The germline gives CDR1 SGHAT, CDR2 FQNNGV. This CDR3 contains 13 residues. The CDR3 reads CASSRGVYNDQFF. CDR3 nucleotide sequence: TGTGCCAGCAGCCGCGGGGTCTACAATGACCAGTTCTTC.

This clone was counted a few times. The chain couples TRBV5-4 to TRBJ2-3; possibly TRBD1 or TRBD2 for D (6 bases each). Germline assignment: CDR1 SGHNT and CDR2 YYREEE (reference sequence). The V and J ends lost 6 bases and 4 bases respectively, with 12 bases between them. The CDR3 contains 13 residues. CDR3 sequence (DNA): TGTGCCAGCATCCGGGGGCGACCAGATACGCAGTATTTT. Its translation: CASIRGRPDTQYF.

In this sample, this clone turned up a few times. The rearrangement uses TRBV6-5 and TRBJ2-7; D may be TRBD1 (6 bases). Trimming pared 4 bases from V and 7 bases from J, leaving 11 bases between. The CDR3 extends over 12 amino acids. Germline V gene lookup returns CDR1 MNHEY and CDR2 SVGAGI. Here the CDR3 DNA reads TGTGCCAGCAGTTCGACAGGTCGAGAGCAGTACTTC. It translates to CASSSTGREQYF.

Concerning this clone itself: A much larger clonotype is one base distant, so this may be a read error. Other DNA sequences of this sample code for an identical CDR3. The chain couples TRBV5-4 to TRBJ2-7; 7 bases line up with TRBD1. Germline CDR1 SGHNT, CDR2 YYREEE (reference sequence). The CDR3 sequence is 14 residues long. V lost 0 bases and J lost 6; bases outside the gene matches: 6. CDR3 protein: CASSLGGQVPEQYF. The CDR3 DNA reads TGTGCCAGCAGCTTGGGCGGACAGGTCCCCGAGCAGTACTTC.

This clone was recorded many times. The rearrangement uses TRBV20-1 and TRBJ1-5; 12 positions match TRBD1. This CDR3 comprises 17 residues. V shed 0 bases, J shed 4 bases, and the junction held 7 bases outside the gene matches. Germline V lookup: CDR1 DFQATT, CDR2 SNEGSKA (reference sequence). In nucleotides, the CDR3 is TGCAGTGCTAGAGATCAGGGGACAGGGGGCCTGAATCAGCCCCAGCATTTT. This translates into CSARDQGTGGLNQPQHF.

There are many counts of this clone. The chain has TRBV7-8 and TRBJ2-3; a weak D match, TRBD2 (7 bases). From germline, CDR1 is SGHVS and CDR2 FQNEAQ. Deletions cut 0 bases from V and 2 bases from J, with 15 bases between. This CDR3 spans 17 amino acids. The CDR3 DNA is TGTGCCAGCAGCTTAGCGCACGCGGGGGCCCCCACAGATACGCAGTATTTT. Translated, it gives CASSLAHAGAPTDTQYF.

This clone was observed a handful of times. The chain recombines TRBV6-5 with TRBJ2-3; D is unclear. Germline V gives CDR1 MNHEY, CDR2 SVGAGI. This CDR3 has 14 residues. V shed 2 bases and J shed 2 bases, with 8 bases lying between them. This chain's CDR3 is CASSYGSITDTQYF. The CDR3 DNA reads TGTGCCAGCAGTTACGGGTCTATCACAGATACGCAGTATTTT.

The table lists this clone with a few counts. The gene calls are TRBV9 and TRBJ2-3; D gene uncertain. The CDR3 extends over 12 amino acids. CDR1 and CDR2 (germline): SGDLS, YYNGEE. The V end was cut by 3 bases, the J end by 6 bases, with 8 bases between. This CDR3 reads CASSGNWDTQYF. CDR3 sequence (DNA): TGTGCCAGCAGCGGCAATTGGGATACGCAGTATTTT.

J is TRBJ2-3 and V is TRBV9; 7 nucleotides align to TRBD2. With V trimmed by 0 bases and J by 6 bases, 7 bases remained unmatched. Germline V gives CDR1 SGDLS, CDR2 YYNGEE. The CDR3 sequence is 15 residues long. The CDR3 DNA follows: TGTGCCAGCAGCGTAGACGGGGAGGGAGTGGATACGCAGTATTTT. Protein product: CASSVDGEGVDTQYF.

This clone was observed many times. CDR3 DNA sequence: TGTGCCAGCAAAACGGGACAGGGGCGCGGGGTGGCCTCCTATAATTCACCCCTCCACTTT. This sequence encodes CASKTGQGRGVASYNSPLHF. The chain combines TRBV28 with TRBJ1-6, with TRBD1 matching over 10 bases. This CDR3 is built from 20 residues. Per the germline V gene, CDR1 is MDHEN and CDR2 is SYDVKM. Unmatched junction bases numbered 15, after V lost 7 bases and J lost 0 bases.

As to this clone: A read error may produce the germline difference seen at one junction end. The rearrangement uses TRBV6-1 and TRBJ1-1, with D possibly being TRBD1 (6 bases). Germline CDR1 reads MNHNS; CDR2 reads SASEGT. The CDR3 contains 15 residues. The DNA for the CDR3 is TGTGCCAGCAGCCCCAGGGGCCAGGCGAACCCTGAAGCTTTCTTT. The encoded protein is CASSPRGQANPEAFF.

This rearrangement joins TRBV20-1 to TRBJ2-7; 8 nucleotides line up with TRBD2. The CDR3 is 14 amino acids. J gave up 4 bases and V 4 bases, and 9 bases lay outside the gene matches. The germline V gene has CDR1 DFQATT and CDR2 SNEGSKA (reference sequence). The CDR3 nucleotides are TGCAGTGCTATCAATAGCGGGAAGCTATACGAGCAGTACTTC. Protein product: CSAINSGKLYEQYF.

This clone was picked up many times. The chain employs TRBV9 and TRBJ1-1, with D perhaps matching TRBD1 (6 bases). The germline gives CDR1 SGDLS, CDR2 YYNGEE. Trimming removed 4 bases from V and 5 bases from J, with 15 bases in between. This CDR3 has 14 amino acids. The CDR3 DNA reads TGTGCCAGCAGCCCCCAACAGGGCGGAACTGAAGCTTTCTTT. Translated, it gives CASSPQQGGTEAFF.

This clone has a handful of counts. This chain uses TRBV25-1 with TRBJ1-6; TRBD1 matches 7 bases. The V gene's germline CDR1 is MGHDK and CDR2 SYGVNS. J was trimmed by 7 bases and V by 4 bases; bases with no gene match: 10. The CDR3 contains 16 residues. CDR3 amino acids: CASSGPGTATNSPLHF. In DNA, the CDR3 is TGTGCCAGCAGTGGGCCCGGGACAGCGACAAATTCACCCCTCCACTTT.

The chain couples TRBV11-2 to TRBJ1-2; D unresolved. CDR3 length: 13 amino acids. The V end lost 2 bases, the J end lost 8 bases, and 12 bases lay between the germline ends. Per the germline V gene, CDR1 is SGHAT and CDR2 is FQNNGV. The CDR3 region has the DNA TGTGCCAGCAGCTTAATGGGGAGCGGCGGCTACACCTTC. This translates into CASSLMGSGGYTF.

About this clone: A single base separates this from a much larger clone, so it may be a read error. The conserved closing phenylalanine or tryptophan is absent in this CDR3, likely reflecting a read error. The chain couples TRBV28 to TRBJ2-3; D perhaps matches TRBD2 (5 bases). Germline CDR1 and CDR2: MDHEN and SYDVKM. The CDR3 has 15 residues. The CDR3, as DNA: TGTGCCAGCAACCTACGAGCGGACGGCACAGATATGCAGTATTGT. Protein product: CASNLRADGTDMQYC.